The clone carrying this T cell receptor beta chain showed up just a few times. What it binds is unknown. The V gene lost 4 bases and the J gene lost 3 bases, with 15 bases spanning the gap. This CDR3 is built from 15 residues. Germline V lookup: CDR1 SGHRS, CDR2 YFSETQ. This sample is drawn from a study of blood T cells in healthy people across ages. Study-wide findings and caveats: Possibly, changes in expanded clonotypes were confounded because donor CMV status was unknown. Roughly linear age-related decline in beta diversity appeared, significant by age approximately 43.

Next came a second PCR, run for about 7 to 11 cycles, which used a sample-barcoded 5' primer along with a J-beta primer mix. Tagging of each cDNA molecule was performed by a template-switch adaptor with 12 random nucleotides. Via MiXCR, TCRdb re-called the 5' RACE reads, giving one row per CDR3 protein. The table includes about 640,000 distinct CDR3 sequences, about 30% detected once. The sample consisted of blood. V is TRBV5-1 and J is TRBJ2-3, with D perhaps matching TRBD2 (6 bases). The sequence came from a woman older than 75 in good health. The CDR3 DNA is TGCGCCAGCAGCCCGGGGGTGGTCGGGACAGATACGCAGTATTTT. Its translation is CASSPGVVGTDTQYF.